This passage covers 8 T cell receptor beta chains from one sample sequenced in a study of control samples from healthy donors and cancer patients. Sequencing was performed with immunoSEQ multiplex PCR; in TCRdb, only in-frame clones are kept and a portion is missing. This sample has 150,000 to 200,000 clones, with around 89% found just once. Sample: blood. The receptors were gathered from a woman aged 45-65 years in good health.

In regard to this clone: The same CDR3 also results from other DNA sequences found in this sample. The chain is built from TRBV27 and TRBJ1-1, with 7 bases that match TRBD1. Germline-derived CDR1 and CDR2 are MNHEY and SMNVEV (reference sequence). With V trimmed by 6 bases and J by 5 bases, 9 bases remained unmatched. This CDR3 has 14 residues. Here the CDR3 DNA reads TGTGCCAGCAGCCTGACAGGGCTGGGGACTGAAGCTTTCTTT. Encoded protein: CASSLTGLGTEAFF.

CDR3 nucleotides: TGTGCCAGCAGTTATTCACCCGGGGGCTACACCTTC. It codes for CASSYSPGGYTF. The chain joins TRBV28 to TRBJ1-2, with D uncertain. This CDR3 is built from 12 residues. The ends were cut back, 4 bases at V and 8 bases at J, with 11 bases in the middle. Germline CDR1 and CDR2: MDHEN and SYDVKM.

This clone was seen only once. The chain joins TRBV4-2 to TRBJ2-3; TRBD1 matches at 10 bases. Germline-derived CDR1 and CDR2 are LGHNA and YNFKEQ. V gave up 1 base and J gave up 4 bases; unmatched junction bases: 8. The CDR3 has 17 residues. The CDR3 coding sequence is TGTGCCAGCAGCCAAGTACCCGGACAGGGGGTGGCAGATACGCAGTATTTT. It is translated as CASSQVPGQGVADTQYF.

This chain joins TRBV5-4 and TRBJ1-5; 7 bases are shared with TRBD1. Germline CDR1 is SGHNT and CDR2 is YYREEE (reference sequence). The CDR3 runs to 14 residues. J gave up 4 bases and V 4 bases, and 5 bases lay outside the gene matches. The CDR3 loop reads CASSQDRANQPQHF. The CDR3 DNA reads as TGTGCCAGCAGCCAAGACAGGGCGAATCAGCCCCAGCATTTT.

The rearrangement joins TRBV29-1 to TRBJ2-1, with 9 nucleotides matching TRBD2. Germline CDR1 SQVTM, CDR2 ANQGSEA. The trim removed 4 bases at V and 6 bases at J, leaving 10 bases unmatched. This CDR3 is built from 15 residues. The CDR3: CSVGGIAGVVNEQFF. CDR3 nucleotide sequence: TGCAGCGTTGGGGGAATAGCGGGAGTAGTCAATGAGCAGTTCTTC.

The chain combines TRBV7-6 with TRBJ2-3, with 13 bases identical to TRBD2. Trimming at V came to 5 bases and at J to 5 bases, leaving 7 bases not matched to a gene. CDR1 is SGHVS, CDR2 FNYEAQ, per germline. The CDR3 runs 16 residues. The CDR3 spells CASSLRLAGGGDTQYF. Here the CDR3 DNA reads TGTGCCAGCAGCCTACGACTAGCGGGAGGAGGAGATACGCAGTATTTT. Looking up the rest from reference TRBV7-6 and TRBJ2-3 gives the full variable domain: GAGVSQSPRYKVTKRGQDVALRCDPISGHVSLYWYRQALGQGPEFLTYFNYEAQQDKSGLPNDRFSAERPEGSISTLTIQRTEQRDSAMYRCASSLRLAGGGDTQYFGPGTRLTVL.

The chain employs TRBV27 and TRBJ2-1; D not certain. Trimming shortened V by 4 bases and J by 9 bases, and 13 bases separated the two germline ends. The CDR3 extends over 13 amino acids. CDR1 and CDR2 (germline): MNHEY, SMNVEV (reference sequence). The CDR3, as DNA: TGTGCCAGCAGTTCCCTCTCTTCCGGTGAGCAGTTCTTC. Translation gives CASSSLSSGEQFF.

The chain couples TRBV5-6 to TRBJ1-6; TRBD1 is a possible D gene (5 bases). The length of the CDR3 is 17 residues. CDR1 is SGHDT, CDR2 YYEEEE, per germline. Trimming took 4 bases from V and 0 from J, leaving 14 bases between them. As DNA, the CDR3 is TGTGCCAGCAGCCCTCTTCAGGGCTTCTCCTATAATTCACCCCTCCACTTT. Its translation: CASSPLQGFSYNSPLHF.